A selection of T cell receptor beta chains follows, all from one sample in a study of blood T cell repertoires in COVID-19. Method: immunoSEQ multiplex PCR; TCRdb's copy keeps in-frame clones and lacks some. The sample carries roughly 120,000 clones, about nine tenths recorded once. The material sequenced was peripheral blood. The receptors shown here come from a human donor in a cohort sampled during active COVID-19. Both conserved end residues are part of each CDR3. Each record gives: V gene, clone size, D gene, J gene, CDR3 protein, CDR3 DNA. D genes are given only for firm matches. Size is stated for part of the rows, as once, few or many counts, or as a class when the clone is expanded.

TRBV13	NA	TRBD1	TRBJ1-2	CASSLVGQGASGYTF	TGTGCCAGCAGCTTAGTTGGGCAGGGGGCGTCAGGCTACACCTTC
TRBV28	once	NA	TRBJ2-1	CASSFRGWNEQFF	TGTGCCAGCAGTTTCCGAGGCTGGAATGAGCAGTTCTTC
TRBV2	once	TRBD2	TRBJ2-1	CASSPKAGGLSYNEQFF	TGTGCCAGCAGTCCCAAAGCGGGAGGGCTCTCCTACAATGAGCAGTTCTTC
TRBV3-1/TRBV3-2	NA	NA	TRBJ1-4	CASSQATVKEKLFF	TGTGCCAGCAGCCAAGCGACAGTGAAGGAAAAACTGTTTTTT
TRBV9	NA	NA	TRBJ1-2	CASSAPAMMGYTF	TGTGCCAGCAGCGCCCCCGCTATGATGGGCTACACCTTC
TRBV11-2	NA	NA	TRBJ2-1	CASSLAGPAPWEQFF	TGTGCCAGCAGCTTAGCTGGCCCCGCCCCGTGGGAGCAGTTCTTC
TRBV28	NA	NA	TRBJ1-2	CASSLGLQGYYGYTF	TGTGCCAGCAGTTTGGGGCTCCAGGGGTACTATGGCTACACCTTC
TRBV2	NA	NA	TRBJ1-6	CASRIGGLGNSPLHF	TGTGCCAGTCGAATCGGGGGGCTGGGTAATTCACCCCTCCACTTT
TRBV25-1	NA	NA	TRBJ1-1	CASMTRSSEAFF	TGTGCCAGCATGACCCGGTCTAGTGAAGCTTTCTTT
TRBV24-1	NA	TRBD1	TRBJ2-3	CATSDPTGTGGAGDTQYF	TGTGCCACCAGTGATCCTACCGGGACAGGGGGCGCCGGGGATACGCAGTATTTT
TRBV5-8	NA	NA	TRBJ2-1	CASSQNRGRAYNEQFF	TGTGCCAGCAGCCAAAATAGGGGGAGGGCTTACAATGAGCAGTTCTTC
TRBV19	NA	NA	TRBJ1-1	CASSIPNTALEAFF	TGTGCCAGTAGTATACCCAACACGGCACTAGAAGCTTTCTTT
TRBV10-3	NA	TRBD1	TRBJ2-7	CAISPGTVSSYEQYF	TGTGCCATCAGTCCAGGGACAGTGAGCTCCTACGAGCAGTACTTC
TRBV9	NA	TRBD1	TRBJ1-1	CASSVEGTVNTEAFF	TGTGCCAGCAGCGTAGAGGGGACAGTGAACACTGAAGCTTTCTTT
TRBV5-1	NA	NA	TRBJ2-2	CASSLSTLNTGELFF	TGCGCCAGCAGCTTGTCGACTCTGAACACCGGGGAGCTGTTTTTT
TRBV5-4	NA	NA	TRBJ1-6	CASSHSGTAVNSPLHF	TGTGCCAGCAGCCACTCGGGTACAGCGGTGAATTCACCCCTCCACTTT
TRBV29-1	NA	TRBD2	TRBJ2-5	CSVEGLAGDPETQYF	TGCAGCGTTGAGGGACTAGCGGGAGACCCAGAGACCCAGTACTTC
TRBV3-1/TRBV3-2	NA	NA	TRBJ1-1	CASRLSDRDTEAFF	TGTGCCAGCAGGCTATCGGACAGAGACACTGAAGCTTTCTTT
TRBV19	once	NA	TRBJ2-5	CASSRSRGVETQYF	TGTGCCAGTAGTAGAAGTAGGGGTGTGGAGACCCAGTACTTC
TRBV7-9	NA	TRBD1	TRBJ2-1	CASSFHRGDRGFPEQFF	TGTGCCAGCAGCTTTCATAGGGGGGACAGGGGGTTTCCCGAGCAGTTCTTC
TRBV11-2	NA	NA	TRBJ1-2	CASSLDPQDYGYTF	TGTGCCAGCAGCTTGGACCCACAGGACTATGGCTACACCTTC
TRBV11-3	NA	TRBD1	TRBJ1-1	CASSTPSRGWGEAFF	TGTGCCAGCAGCACGCCCTCCAGGGGGTGGGGTGAAGCTTTCTTT
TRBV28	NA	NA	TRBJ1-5	CASTLGGNNQPQHF	TGTGCCAGCACCCTGGGGGGAAACAATCAGCCCCAGCATTTT
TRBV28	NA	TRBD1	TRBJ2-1	CASSLLGTGTNEQFF	TGTGCCAGCAGTTTGTTGGGGACAGGCACCAATGAGCAGTTCTTC
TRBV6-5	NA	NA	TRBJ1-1	CASRKGDTEAFF	TGTGCCAGCAGAAAAGGGGACACTGAAGCTTTCTTT
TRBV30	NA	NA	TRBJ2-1	CAWMRWSYNEQFF	TGTGCCTGGATGCGGTGGTCCTACAATGAGCAGTTCTTC
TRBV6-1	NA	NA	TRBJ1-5	CASSEADSSHQPQHF	TGTGCCAGCAGTGAGGCCGACAGCTCTCATCAGCCCCAGCATTTT
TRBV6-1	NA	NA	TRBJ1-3	CASSETGGNTIYF	TGTGCCAGCAGTGAAACAGGGGGAAACACCATATATTTT
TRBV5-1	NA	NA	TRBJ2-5	CASSPRQETQYF	TGCGCCAGCAGCCCCCGCCAAGAGACCCAGTACTTC
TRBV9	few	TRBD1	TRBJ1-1	CASSTLGQVNTEAFF	TGTGCCAGCAGCACCTTGGGACAGGTCAACACTGAAGCTTTCTTT
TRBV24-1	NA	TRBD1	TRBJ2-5	CATSDTGQGRAKTQYF	TGTGCCACCAGTGATACCGGACAGGGAAGAGCGAAGACCCAGTACTTC
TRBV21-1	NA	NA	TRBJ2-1	CASSKERVGTGESEQFF	TGTGCCAGCAGCAAAGAGAGGGTGGGTACAGGGGAGAGCGAGCAGTTCTTC
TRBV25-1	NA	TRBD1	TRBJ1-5	CASSERQGSNQPQHF	TGTGCCAGCAGTGAGCGACAGGGAAGCAATCAGCCCCAGCATTTT
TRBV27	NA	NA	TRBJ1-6	CASTSRDSPLHF	TGTGCCAGCACCAGTCGGGATTCACCCCTCCACTTT
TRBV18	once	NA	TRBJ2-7	CASSPPSSGLLEQYF	TGTGCCAGCTCACCACCGTCCAGCGGCCTTTTAGAGCAGTACTTC
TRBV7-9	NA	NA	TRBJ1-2	CASSSDSQYYGYTF	TGTGCCAGCAGCTCAGACAGCCAATACTATGGCTACACCTTC
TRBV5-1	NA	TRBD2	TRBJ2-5	CASSLLLAGVQETQYF	TGCGCCAGCAGCTTGCTACTAGCGGGAGTTCAAGAGACCCAGTACTTC
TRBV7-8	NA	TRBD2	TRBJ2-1	CASSLQLAGHNEQFF	TGTGCCAGCAGCTTACAACTAGCGGGCCACAATGAGCAGTTCTTC
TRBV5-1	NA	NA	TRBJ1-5	CASSLPVQPQHF	TGCGCCAGCAGCTTGCCGGTTCAGCCCCAGCATTTT
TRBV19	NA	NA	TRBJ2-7	CASSISTINEQYF	TGTGCCAGTAGTATTAGCACTATTAACGAGCAGTACTTC
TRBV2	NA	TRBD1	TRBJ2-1	CASSRQGWGPDEQFF	TGTGCCAGCAGCCGACAGGGTTGGGGCCCGGATGAGCAGTTCTTC
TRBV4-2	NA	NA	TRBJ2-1	CASSQDLERSSYNEQFF	TGTGCCAGCAGCCAAGATCTCGAGCGTAGCTCCTACAATGAGCAGTTCTTC
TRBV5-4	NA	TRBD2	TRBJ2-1	CASSFELADNEQFF	TGTGCCAGCAGCTTTGAACTAGCGGACAATGAGCAGTTCTTC
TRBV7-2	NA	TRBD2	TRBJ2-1	CASSLASGGAYNEQFF	TGTGCCAGCAGCTTGGCTAGCGGGGGAGCTTACAATGAGCAGTTCTTC
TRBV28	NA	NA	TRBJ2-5	CASSFRPGVGRETQYF	TGTGCCAGCAGTTTTCGGCCAGGGGTCGGGAGGGAGACCCAGTACTTC